These T cell receptor beta chains were read from a single sample in a study of cytotoxic CD8 clonotypes in ibrutinib-treated CLL. This table comes from immunoSEQ multiplex PCR, and its TCRdb copy is limited to in-frame clones, with some not included. The sample lists nearly 300,000 clones, 60% to 80% occurring once. This sample comprised PBMCs, obtained at disease progression, from a patient treated with ibrutinib. The receptors come from a human donor with chronic lymphocytic leukemia. CDR3s include the opening cysteine and the closing phenylalanine or tryptophan. The D gene is left open where the match is weak. The size entry is marked missing in some rows and otherwise reads once, few, many or a size class.

J | V | D | size | length | CDR3 | DNA
TRBJ2-7 | TRBV27 | TRBD1 | . | 15 | CASRKGQWSSYEQYF | TGTGCCAGCAGGAAGGGACAGTGGAGCTCCTACGAGCAGTACTTC
TRBJ1-5 | TRBV19 | TRBD1 | few | 16 | CASSLSDRANNQPQHF | TGTGCCAGTAGTCTCTCGGACAGGGCAAACAATCAGCCCCAGCATTTT
TRBJ1-1 | TRBV7-9 | TRBD1 | . | 15 | CASSLVTGGPTEAFF | TGTGCCAGCAGCTTAGTGACAGGGGGGCCCACTGAAGCTTTCTTT
TRBJ1-2 | TRBV6-6 | . | . | 14 | CASRPQGEWYGYTF | TGTGCCAGCAGGCCACAGGGAGAGTGGTATGGCTACACCTTC
TRBJ1-1 | TRBV27 | . | . | 12 | CASSPPSTEAFF | TGTGCCAGCAGTCCTCCAAGCACTGAAGCTTTCTTT
TRBJ2-7 | TRBV6-7 | TRBD1 | . | 18 | CASIRETGTGGASYEQYF | TGTGCCAGCATTAGGGAGACCGGGACAGGGGGAGCCTCCTACGAGCAGTACTTC
TRBJ1-4 | TRBV5-6 | TRBD1 | . | 16 | CASSRGTGDFNEKLFF | TGTGCCAGCAGCCGAGGGACAGGGGACTTTAATGAAAAACTGTTTTTT
TRBJ1-2 | TRBV28 | . | . | 13 | CASRSLVLHGYTF | TGTGCCAGCAGGTCTCTTGTCCTCCATGGCTACACCTTC
TRBJ2-2 | TRBV5-4 | . | . | 13 | CASSHWGAGELFF | TGTGCCAGCAGCCACTGGGGCGCCGGGGAGCTGTTTTTT
TRBJ2-1 | TRBV4-3 | TRBD1 | . | 14 | CASTPGQGFDEQFF | TGCGCCAGCACACCGGGACAGGGGTTTGATGAGCAGTTCTTC
TRBJ2-7 | TRBV9 | . | . | 15 | CASSPRGGTSYEQYF | TGTGCCAGCAGCCCCAGAGGAGGAACCTCCTACGAGCAGTACTTC
TRBJ2-5 | TRBV28 | . | . | 15 | CASSSPADSFETQYF | TGTGCCAGCAGTTCCCCTGCGGACTCTTTCGAGACCCAGTACTTC
TRBJ1-2 | TRBV5-1 | . | . | 12 | CASSSDRYGYTF | TGCGCCAGCAGCTCGGACCGTTATGGCTACACCTTC
TRBJ2-2 | TRBV19 | TRBD1 | . | 15 | CASSIRGRVTGELFF | TGTGCCAGTAGTATCAGGGGGCGCGTGACCGGGGAGCTGTTTTTT
TRBJ2-7 | TRBV5-1 | . | . | 14 | CASSLGGPSYEQYF | TGCGCCAGCAGCTTGGGGGGTCCCTCCTACGAGCAGTACTTC
TRBJ2-1 | TRBV5-1 | . | . | 16 | CASSLEGRQTGNEQFF | TGCGCCAGCAGCTTGGAGGGCCGCCAGACTGGGAATGAGCAGTTCTTC
TRBJ2-2 | TRBV7-6 | . | few | 12 | CASSLLAGELFF | TGTGCCAGCAGCTTACTTGCCGGGGAGCTGTTTTTT
TRBJ2-3 | TRBV7-9 | TRBD2 | . | 15 | CASSRLAGVEDTQYF | TGTGCCAGCAGCCGACTAGCGGGGGTGGAAGATACGCAGTATTTT
TRBJ1-4 | TRBV9 | . | . | 18 | CASSVGRTARALNEKLFF | TGTGCCAGCAGCGTAGGTCGGACAGCCCGAGCACTTAATGAAAAACTGTTTTTT
TRBJ2-5 | TRBV5-1 | TRBD1 | . | 15 | CASSLEQGGQKTQYF | TGCGCCAGCAGCTTGGAACAGGGGGGACAAAAGACCCAGTACTTC
TRBJ2-7 | TRBV7-6 | TRBD2 | . | 13 | CASSPWEGYEQYF | TGTGCCAGCAGCCCCTGGGAGGGCTACGAGCAGTACTTC
TRBJ2-2 | TRBV4-1 | . | . | 13 | CASSQDRAGELFF | TGCGCCAGCAGCCAAGATCGGGCCGGGGAGCTGTTTTTT
TRBJ2-3 | TRBV9 | . | . | 13 | CASSVDGTDTQYF | TGTGCCAGCAGCGTAGATGGGACCGATACGCAGTATTTT
TRBJ2-1 | TRBV29-1 | TRBD1 | . | 14 | CSARDRPTNNEQFF | TGCAGCGCCAGGGACAGGCCTACCAACAATGAGCAGTTCTTC
TRBJ2-4 | TRBV9 | TRBD2 | . | 14 | CASSPESGSNIQYF | TGTGCCAGCAGCCCTGAAAGCGGGAGCAACATTCAGTACTTC
TRBJ2-2 | TRBV11-3 | . | . | 16 | CASSLVLAPGTGELFF | TGTGCCAGCAGCTTAGTTTTGGCCCCCGGGACCGGGGAGCTGTTTTTT
TRBJ1-5 | TRBV2 | TRBD1 | . | 13 | CASTTGVLRPQHF | TGTGCCAGTACGACAGGGGTATTGAGGCCCCAGCATTTT